The TCR beta chain under discussion was sequenced for a study of cytomegalovirus exposure and HLA in healthy donors. Overall study findings and caveats: The listing of roughly 160 TCR beta chains classed them as cytomegalovirus-associated.

Using immunoSEQ multiplex PCR, the repertoire was profiled, and TCRdb retains in-frame clones only, with some absent. This table holds approximately 200,000 clones, more than 65% found once. A remark on this clone: Its antigen is unknown.

The CDR3 extends over 13 amino acids. V was cut by 5 bases and J by 4 bases, with 11 bases left in between. The germline V gene has CDR1 SQVTM and CDR2 ANQGSEA. Sequenced input: PBMCs. This sequence originates from a woman aged 25 to 45 in good health and CMV-seropositive. J is TRBJ2-2 and V is TRBV29-1, with D perhaps TRBD1 (5 bases). The CDR3 loop reads CSVSRVATGELFF. CDR3 bases: TGCAGCGTTTCCAGGGTGGCCACCGGGGAGCTGTTTTTT.